Following are 8 T cell receptor beta chains from one sample sequenced in a study of immune evolution from preneoplasia to lung adenocarcinoma. The data were produced by immunoSEQ multiplex PCR, yet TCRdb's version contains in-frame clones alone and is incomplete. The repertoire holds roughly 13,000 clones, with 70% to 90% as singletons. Specimen: FFPE minimally invasive lung adenocarcinoma tissue. Receptors originate from a person aged 65 to 85 with lung adenocarcinoma.

A single count supports this clone. The chain recombines TRBV15 with TRBJ1-4; no reliable D call. V lost 0 bases to trimming and J lost 2 bases, with 7 bases between them. The V gene's germline CDR1 is LNHNV and CDR2 YYDKDF (reference sequence). The CDR3 contains 15 residues. This CDR3 reads CATSRDVGTNEKLFF. The CDR3 DNA reads as TGTGCCACCAGCAGAGATGTGGGTACTAATGAAAAACTGTTTTTT. Filled out from reference TRBV15 and TRBJ1-4, the complete variable domain reads DAMVIQNPRYQVTQFGKPVTLSCSQTLNHNVMYWYQQKSSQAPKLLFHYYDKDFNNEADTPDNFQSRRPNTSFCFLDIRSPGLGDTAMYLCATSRDVGTNEKLFFGSGTQLSVL.

The chain is built from TRBV11-2 and TRBJ2-1; TRBD1 might be the D (5 bases). The CDR3 spans 16 residues. V was trimmed by 3 bases and J by 8 bases, leaving 20 bases between them. From germline, CDR1 is SGHAT and CDR2 FQNNGV. CDR3 bases: TGTGCCAGCAGCTTGGGTTCGCCTGGGGCATTCGATGAGCAGTTCTTC. This encodes CASSLGSPGAFDEQFF.

The V call is TRBV11-3, the J call TRBJ2-4; D might be TRBD1 or TRBD2, each matching 5 bases. The length of the CDR3 is 13 residues. Germline V lookup: CDR1 SGHNT, CDR2 YENEEA. V dropped 6 bases and J dropped 4 bases, with 10 bases sitting between them. For the CDR3, the DNA is TGTGCCAGCAGATTGGGGGAGAAAAACATTCAGTACTTC. Translated, it gives CASRLGEKNIQYF. Full variable domain (missing parts from reference TRBV11-3 and TRBJ2-4): EAGVVQSPRYKIIEKKQPVAFWCNPISGHNTLYWYLQNLGQGPELLIRYENEEAVDDSQLPKDRFSAERLKGVDSTLKIQPAELGDSAVYLCASRLGEKNIQYFGAGTRLSVL.

The rearrangement links TRBV18 to TRBJ2-2; possible D gene TRBD2, 6 bases. Germline V lookup: CDR1 KGHSH, CDR2 LQKENI. This CDR3 spans 13 amino acids. Trimming shortened V by 2 bases and J by 7 bases, and 8 bases separated the two germline ends. The CDR3 reads CASSPTGDGELFF. The DNA for the CDR3 is TGTGCCAGCTCACCAACGGGGGACGGGGAGCTGTTTTTT.

This CDR3 reads CAGRDTDTQYF. The CDR3 DNA is TGTGCTGGGAGAGACACAGATACGCAGTATTTT. V usage is TRBV7-9 and J usage is TRBJ2-3, with D possibly being TRBD2 (5 bases). The germline gives CDR1 SEHNR, CDR2 FQNEAQ (reference sequence). The CDR3 is 11 residues long.

This clone was detected once. The chain joins TRBV30 to TRBJ2-7; D may be TRBD2 (5 bases). Germline assignment: CDR1 GTSNPN and CDR2 SVGIG (reference sequence). The CDR3 length is 12 residues. The CDR3 region has the DNA TGTGCTTGGTCGAGGGCCTCCTACGAGCAGTACTTC. Amino acid sequence: CAWSRASYEQYF.

The chain recombines TRBV27 with TRBJ2-1; D ambiguous. V was cut by 6 bases and J by 5 bases, with 11 bases left in between. This CDR3 has 13 amino acids. Germline values: CDR1 MNHEY, CDR2 SMNVEV (reference sequence). CDR3 region: CASRFSKHNEQFF. The CDR3 coding sequence is TGTGCCAGCAGATTTAGCAAGCACAATGAGCAGTTCTTC.

Of note for this clone: The same CDR3 is also encoded by other DNA sequences in this sample. V usage is TRBV29-1 and J usage is TRBJ1-1; maybe TRBD1 (5 bases). Trimming left V 6 bases short and J 8 bases short, with 7 bases between. This CDR3 comprises 9 residues. From germline, CDR1 is SQVTM and CDR2 ANQGSEA. In nucleotides, the CDR3 is TGCAGCGTGGGGGGAGAAGCTTTCTTT. It yields the protein CSVGGEAFF.